Below are 20 T cell receptor beta chains sequenced from a single sample in a study of human T cells and chemical hapten exposure. As for time point: patch test 3, about 24 weeks after DPC sensitization. Specified treatment: therapeutic diphenylcyclopropenone sensitization with weekly scalp DPC. TCRdb analysed the RACE reads with MiXCR anew, one entry per CDR3 protein. The table has about 84,000 distinct CDR3 sequences, less than 14% seen once. This specimen consisted of whole blood, obtained in connection with sensitization to the hapten diphenylcyclopropenone (DPC). The source is a woman between 45 and 60 years old with alopecia areata. Some clones in this sample may be carry-over from other donors' samples.

There are many counts of this clonotype. The V gene is TRBV12-3 or TRBV12-4, the J gene TRBJ1-2; D possibly corresponds to TRBD1 (6 bases). The CDR3 length is 12 residues. The V end lost 3 bases, the J end lost 5 bases, and 7 bases lay between the germline ends. The CDR3 nucleotides are TGTGCCAGCAGTTTGGACAGATATGGCTACACCTTC. Translated, it gives CASSLDRYGYTF.

The table lists this clonotype with a few counts. The CDR3 DNA reads as TGTGCCAGCTCAGGTGTGAGCGCGAACACTGAAGCTTTCTTT. Its protein product is CASSGVSANTEAFF. The chain combines TRBV18 with TRBJ1-1, with unresolved D. Trimming took 5 bases from V and 1 from J, leaving 11 bases between them. The germline V gene has CDR1 KGHSH and CDR2 LQKENI. This CDR3 has 14 residues.

The chain joins TRBV28 to TRBJ1-3; a possible D gene is TRBD1 (6 bases). The CDR3 totals 17 residues. Looked up from germline, CDR1 is MDHEN and CDR2 is SYDVKM. V lost 10 bases and J 0 bases, leaving 22 bases between the germline ends. The CDR3 nucleotides read TGTGCCAACAGCCCCTTGGGGGGGCTAAGCTCTGGAAACACCATATATTTT. Encoded protein: CANSPLGGLSSGNTIYF.

This clonotype has a handful of counts. The gene calls are TRBV7-2 and TRBJ2-1; 7 bases map to TRBD2. This CDR3 is built from 14 residues. V lost 2 bases to trimming and J lost 9 bases; unmatched junction nucleotides: 7. Germline CDR1 SGHTA, CDR2 FQGNSA. The CDR3 DNA sequence: TGTGCCAGCAGCTTAAGACTAGCTAGGGGTGAGCAGTTCTTC. It yields the protein CASSLRLARGEQFF.

In its sample, this clonotype was seen a few times. The chain links TRBV20-1 to TRBJ2-1, with D perhaps matching TRBD1 (5 bases). Germline assignment: CDR1 DFQATT and CDR2 SNEGSKA (reference sequence). V dropped 6 bases and J dropped 0 bases, with 12 bases sitting between them. The CDR3 runs to 14 residues. In DNA form, the CDR3 reads TGCAGTGCAACAGGTGGAAGCTCCTACAATGAGCAGTTCTTC. Amino acids: CSATGGSSYNEQFF.

This clonotype has a handful of counts. CDR3 DNA sequence: TGTGCCAGCAGTCCCCGACTTAATCAGCCCCAGCATTTT. This encodes CASSPRLNQPQHF. This chain joins TRBV12-3 or TRBV12-4 and TRBJ1-5; D is undetermined. Trimming cost V 5 bases and J 4 bases, with 9 bases left between them. The CDR3 length is 13 residues.

A few counts support this clonotype. The chain recombines TRBV29-1 with TRBJ2-2; D might be TRBD1 (5 bases). The CDR3 is made up of 13 amino acids. Trimming removed 7 bases at V and 4 bases at J, with 13 bases between. Germline V gene lookup returns CDR1 SQVTM and CDR2 ANQGSEA. CDR3 nucleotide sequence: TGCAGCGCTAGATCAGGGTCCACCGGGGAGCTGTTTTTT. Translated, it gives CSARSGSTGELFF.

The table lists this clonotype with a few counts. This chain uses TRBV7-8 with TRBJ2-7; TRBD1 matches 7 bases. This CDR3 is built from 14 residues. V shed 5 bases and J 1 base; nucleotides not matched to a gene: 5. Germline V gene sequence: CDR1 SGHVS, CDR2 FQNEAQ. In nucleotides, the CDR3 is TGTGCCAGCAGCACCGACAGGGCATCCTACGAGCAGTACTTC. Its translation is CASSTDRASYEQYF.

This clonotype came up a few times. The chain recombines TRBV28 with TRBJ2-1, with 13 bases lining up with TRBD2. J lost 7 bases, V lost 5 bases, and 5 bases had no gene match. CDR1 MDHEN and CDR2 SYDVKM come from the germline V gene. The CDR3 sequence is 15 residues long. The chain's CDR3 is CASSPTSGGRNEQFF. The CDR3 bases are TGTGCCAGCAGTCCGACTAGCGGGGGGAGGAATGAGCAGTTCTTC.

This clonotype occurred many times. The CDR3 DNA reads TGCGCCAGCAGTGCCGGGACAGGGGCTCTAAATGAAAAACTGTTTTTT. Amino acid sequence: CASSAGTGALNEKLFF. The J gene is TRBJ1-4, the V gene TRBV5-1; 10 bases match TRBD1. The trim removed 5 bases at V and 5 bases at J, leaving 9 bases unmatched. This CDR3 comprises 16 residues. Germline assignment: CDR1 SGHRS and CDR2 YFSETQ.

This clonotype was detected many times. The DNA of the CDR3 is TGTGCCAGCAGCCAAGGAGGACTACCTCTAGCCAAAAACATTCAGTACTTC. Protein sequence: CASSQGGLPLAKNIQYF. J is TRBJ2-4 and V is TRBV3-1; possible D gene TRBD2, 6 bases. Trimming removed 1 base from V and 0 bases from J, with 13 bases in between. Germline CDR1 is LGHDT and CDR2 is YNNKEL (reference sequence). This CDR3 spans 17 amino acids.

This clonotype appeared many times. This chain joins TRBV6-5 and TRBJ1-6, with D perhaps matching TRBD1 (5 bases). V was trimmed by 6 bases and J by 7 bases, leaving 16 bases between them. Per germline, CDR1 MNHEY and CDR2 SVGAGI. The CDR3 sequence is 15 residues long. CDR3 residues: CASRGAPLGNSPLHF. The CDR3 coding sequence is TGTGCCAGCAGAGGGGCGCCCCTGGGGAATTCACCCCTCCACTTT.

This chain connects TRBV5-1 to TRBJ1-1; 8 positions match TRBD1. CDR1 SGHRS and CDR2 YFSETQ come from the germline V gene. CDR3 size: 12 residues. Trimming cost V 4 bases and J 11 bases; bases outside gene matches: 7. The CDR3 reads CASSVGQGNAFF. The CDR3 coding sequence is TGCGCCAGCAGCGTCGGACAGGGTAACGCTTTCTTT.

In its sample, this clonotype was seen a few times. The genes are TRBV5-4 and TRBJ2-7; TRBD2 agrees at 7 bases. The length of the CDR3 is 15 residues. With V trimmed by 0 bases and J by 5 bases, 8 bases remained unmatched. Germline V lookup: CDR1 SGHNT, CDR2 YYREEE (reference sequence). The CDR3 DNA reads TGTGCCAGCAGCTTGGACCTCGGACTAGTGAACGAGCAGTACTTC. Protein product: CASSLDLGLVNEQYF.

This clonotype appeared many times. V gene TRBV6-6 combines with J gene TRBJ2-7, with D perhaps TRBD2 (7 bases). The germline gives CDR1 MNHNY, CDR2 SVGAGI (reference sequence). CDR3 length: 13 amino acids. Trimming left V 2 bases short and J 12 bases short, with 17 bases between. The CDR3 protein is CASSYVRGGDRYF. The CDR3 region has the DNA TGTGCCAGCAGTTACGTGAGGGGGGGTGATCGGTACTTC.

This clonotype was detected only a few times. The chain uses TRBV10-1 and TRBJ2-7, with 7 bases fitting TRBD1. The CDR3 spans 12 residues. V gave up 11 bases and J gave up 1 base; unmatched junction bases: 5. Germline V gene sequence: CDR1 WNHNN, CDR2 SYGVQD (reference sequence). Here the CDR3 reads CAVQGPSYEQYF. CDR3 in DNA: TGCGCCGTACAGGGGCCTTCCTACGAGCAGTACTTC.

This clonotype was counted at least ten times. V is TRBV7-6 and J is TRBJ2-1; D is ambiguous. The CDR3 has 13 amino acids. The V and J ends lost 1 base and 8 bases respectively, with 9 bases between them. Germline CDR1 is SGHVS and CDR2 is FNYEAQ. CDR3 amino acids: CASSLDLRDEQFF. The CDR3 DNA reads as TGTGCCAGCAGCTTAGATCTTAGAGATGAGCAGTTCTTC.

This clonotype turned up a few times. This rearrangement joins TRBV19 to TRBJ2-7; 9 bases are a match to TRBD2. The CDR3 consists of 15 residues. Per germline, CDR1 LNHDA and CDR2 SQIVND (reference sequence). V was pared by 3 bases and J by 2 bases, with 5 bases of the junction left unmatched. In DNA form, the CDR3 reads TGTGCCAGTAGTATCCTAGCGGGGTCAGCCTACGAGCAGTACTTC. It translates to CASSILAGSAYEQYF.

This chain joins TRBV7-2 and TRBJ1-4, with 7 bases fitting TRBD1. V was pared by 5 bases and J by 9 bases, with 6 bases of the junction left unmatched. The CDR3 loop spans 13 amino acids. CDR1 is SGHTA, CDR2 FQGNSA, per germline. The CDR3 is CASSPGTDKKLFF. The CDR3 coding sequence is TGTGCCAGCAGCCCAGGGACAGATAAAAAACTGTTTTTT. The full variable domain, in which reference TRBV7-2 and TRBJ1-4 provide the parts outside the CDR3, is GAGVSQSPSNKVTEKGKDVELRCDPISGHTALYWYRQSLGQGLEFLIYFQGNSAPDKSGLPSDRFSAERTGGSVSTLTIQRTQQEDSAVYLCASSPGTDKKLFFGSGTQLSVL.

This clonotype was counted ten times or more. The gene calls are TRBV7-9 and TRBJ1-1; D gene uncertain. Trimming cost V 0 bases and J 1 base, with 6 bases left between them. Per the germline V gene, CDR1 is SEHNR and CDR2 is FQNEAQ (reference sequence). The CDR3 is 14 amino acids. DNA for the CDR3: TGTGCCAGCAGCTTAGCGCCGGGGAACACTGAAGCTTTCTTT. Encoded protein: CASSLAPGNTEAFF.